A single sample is the source of the 7 T cell receptor beta chains below, sequenced in a study of Graves' ophthalmopathy and Graves' hyperthyroidism. The TCR beta CDR3 regions underwent amplification from RNA transcripts. HTBI-primed first-round RT-PCR preceded second-round multiplex PCR. TCRdb analysed the multiplex PCR reads with MiXCR anew, one entry per CDR3 protein. In the table there are around 1.1 million distinct CDR3 sequences, about 36% of which are singletons. The sample comprised peripheral blood or thyroid tissue (not recorded which). The receptors come from an adult man with Graves' hyperthyroidism.

The chain links TRBV10-3 to TRBJ2-3; D not certain. Germline lookup yields CDR1 ENHRY and CDR2 SYGVKD. Trimming stripped 2 bases from V and 5 bases from J, with 11 bases between. This CDR3 spans 14 amino acids. Here the CDR3 DNA reads TGTGCCATCAGTGAGAAGGACCTGGTAGATACGCAGTATTTT. Translated: CAISEKDLVDTQYF.

At least ten counts were recorded for this clonotype. The chain carries TRBV9 and TRBJ1-3, with a possible D match to TRBD1 (6 bases). Trimming removed 4 bases at V and 2 bases at J, with 22 bases between. The CDR3 is made up of 18 amino acids. CDR1 SGDLS and CDR2 YYNGEE come from the germline V gene. CDR3 protein: CASSITPFPGDPGNTIYF. The CDR3 bases are TGTGCCAGCAGCATCACGCCGTTCCCAGGGGATCCTGGAAACACCATATATTTT.

This clonotype appeared once. At one end the junction does not follow the germline gene, possibly because of a read error. The rearrangement links TRBV6-5 to TRBJ2-5; 10 bases are shared with TRBD1. The CDR3 extends over 15 amino acids. Germline CDR1 and CDR2: MNHEY and SVGAGI. The CDR3 sequence is CAISSGQGGRETQYF. The CDR3 nucleotides are TGTGCCATCAGTTCCGGACAGGGGGGTCGGGAGACCCAGTACTTC.

This clonotype appeared a few times. V and J are TRBV9 and TRBJ2-2; tentatively, D is TRBD1 or TRBD2 (6 bases each). V was cut by 5 bases and J by 1 base, with 18 bases left in between. The CDR3 sequence is 17 residues long. Germline values: CDR1 SGDLS, CDR2 YYNGEE. DNA for the CDR3: TGTGCCAGCAGTATAAGGGGGGATAGGATGAACACCGGGGAGCTGTTTTTT. Encoded protein: CASSIRGDRMNTGELFF. Filled out from reference TRBV9 and TRBJ2-2, the complete variable domain reads DSGVTQTPKHLITATGQRVTLRCSPRSGDLSVYWYQQSLDQGLQFLIQYYNGEERAKGNILERFSAQQFPDLHSELNLSSLELGDSALYFCASSIRGDRMNTGELFFGEGSRLTVL.

This clonotype was found many times. J is TRBJ1-4 and V is TRBV7-8; D unresolved. CDR1 and CDR2 from the germline V gene are SGHVS and FQNEAQ. There are 19 residues in the CDR3. V lost 5 bases, J lost 7 bases, and 29 bases lay in between. The CDR3 reads CASSHSRMVSHKRGEKLFF. The CDR3 DNA sequence: TGTGCCAGCAGCCATAGTAGGATGGTGTCCCACAAGCGGGGTGAAAAACTGTTTTTT.

With respect to this clonotype: A much larger clone lies one base from this, so it may be a read error. This chain joins TRBV19 and TRBJ1-2; no firm D call. The CDR3 runs to 12 residues. From germline, CDR1 is LNHDA and CDR2 SQIVND (reference sequence). Trimming removed 7 bases from V and 10 bases from J, with 16 bases in between. CDR3 coding DNA: TGTGCCAGTATTATGAGACTCAGCGACTACACCTTC. Its translation: CASIMRLSDYTF.

This clonotype showed up just a few times. The chain couples TRBV6-5 to TRBJ1-5; D not certain. V was pared by 0 bases and J by 1 base, with 7 bases between. The CDR3 spans 15 residues. Per the germline V gene, CDR1 is MNHEY and CDR2 is SVGAGI. The CDR3 protein is CASSYSIQSNQPQHF. CDR3 in DNA: TGTGCCAGCAGTTACTCGATTCAGAGCAATCAGCCCCAGCATTTT.